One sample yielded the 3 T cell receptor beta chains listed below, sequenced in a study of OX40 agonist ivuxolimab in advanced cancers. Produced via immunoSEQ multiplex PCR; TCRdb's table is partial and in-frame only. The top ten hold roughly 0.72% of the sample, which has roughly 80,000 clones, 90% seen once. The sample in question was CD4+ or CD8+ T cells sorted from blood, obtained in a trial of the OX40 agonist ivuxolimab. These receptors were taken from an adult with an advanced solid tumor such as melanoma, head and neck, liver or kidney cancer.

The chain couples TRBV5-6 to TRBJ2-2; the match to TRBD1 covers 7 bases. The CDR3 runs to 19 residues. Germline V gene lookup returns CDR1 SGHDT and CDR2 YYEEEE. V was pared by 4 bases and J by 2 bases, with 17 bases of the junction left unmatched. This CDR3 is CASSGVWDRKNSNTGELFF. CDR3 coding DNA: TGTGCCAGCAGCGGGGTATGGGACAGAAAGAACAGCAACACCGGGGAGCTGTTTTTT.

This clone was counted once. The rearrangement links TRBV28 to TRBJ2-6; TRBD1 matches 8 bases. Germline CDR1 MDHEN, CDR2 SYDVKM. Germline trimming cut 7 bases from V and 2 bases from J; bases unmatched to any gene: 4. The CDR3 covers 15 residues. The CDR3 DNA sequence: TGTGCCAGCACCGTACAGGGGGCTGGGGCCAACGTCCTGACTTTC. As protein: CASTVQGAGANVLTF.

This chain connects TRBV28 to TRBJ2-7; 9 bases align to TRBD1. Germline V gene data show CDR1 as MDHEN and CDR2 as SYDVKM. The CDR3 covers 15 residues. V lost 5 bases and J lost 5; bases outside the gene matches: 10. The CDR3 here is CASSPPGTGRHEQYF. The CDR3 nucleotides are TGTGCCAGCAGTCCGCCCGGGACAGGGAGGCACGAGCAGTACTTC. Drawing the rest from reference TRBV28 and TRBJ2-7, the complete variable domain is DVKVTQSSRYLVKRTGEKVFLECVQDMDHENMFWYRQDPGLGLRLIYFSYDVKMKEKGDIPEGYSVSREKKERFSLILESASTNQTSMYLCASSPPGTGRHEQYFGPGTRLTVT.